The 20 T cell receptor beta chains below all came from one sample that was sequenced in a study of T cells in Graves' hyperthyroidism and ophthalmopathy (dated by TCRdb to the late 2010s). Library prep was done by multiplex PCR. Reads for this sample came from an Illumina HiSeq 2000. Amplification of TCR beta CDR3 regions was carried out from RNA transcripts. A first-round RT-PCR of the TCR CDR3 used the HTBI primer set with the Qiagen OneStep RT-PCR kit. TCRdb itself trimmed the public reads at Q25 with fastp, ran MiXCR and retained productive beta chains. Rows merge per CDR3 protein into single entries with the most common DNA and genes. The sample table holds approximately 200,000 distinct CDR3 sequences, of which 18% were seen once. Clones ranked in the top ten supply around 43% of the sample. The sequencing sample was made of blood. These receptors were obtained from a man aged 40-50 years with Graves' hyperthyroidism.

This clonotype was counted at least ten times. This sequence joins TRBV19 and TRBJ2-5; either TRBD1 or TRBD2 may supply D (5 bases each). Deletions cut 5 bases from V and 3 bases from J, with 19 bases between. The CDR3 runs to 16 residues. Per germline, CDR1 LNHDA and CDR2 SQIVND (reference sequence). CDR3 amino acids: CASSWGTVQREETQYF. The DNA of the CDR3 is TGTGCCAGTAGTTGGGGGACGGTCCAGAGGGAAGAGACCCAGTACTTC.

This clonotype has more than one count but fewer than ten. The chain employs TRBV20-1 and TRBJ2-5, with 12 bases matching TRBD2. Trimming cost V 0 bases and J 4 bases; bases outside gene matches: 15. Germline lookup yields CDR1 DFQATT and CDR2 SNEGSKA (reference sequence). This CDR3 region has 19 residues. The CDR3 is CSARDPASGGEDTRETQYF. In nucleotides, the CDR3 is TGCAGTGCTAGAGATCCCGCTAGCGGGGGGGAAGATACACGAGAGACCCAGTACTTC.

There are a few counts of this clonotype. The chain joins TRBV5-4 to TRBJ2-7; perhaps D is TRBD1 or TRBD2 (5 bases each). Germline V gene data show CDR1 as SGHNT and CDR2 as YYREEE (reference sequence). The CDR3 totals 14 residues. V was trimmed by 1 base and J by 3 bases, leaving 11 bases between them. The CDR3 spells CASSLRGQGYEQYF. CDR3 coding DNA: TGTGCCAGCAGCTTGCGGGGCCAGGGCTACGAGCAGTACTTC. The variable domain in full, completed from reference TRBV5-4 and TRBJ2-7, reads ETGVTQSPTHLIKTRGQQVTLRCSSQSGHNTVSWYQQALGQGPQFIFQYYREEENGRGNFPPRFSGLQFPNYSSELNVNALELDDSALYLCASSLRGQGYEQYFGPGTRLTVT.

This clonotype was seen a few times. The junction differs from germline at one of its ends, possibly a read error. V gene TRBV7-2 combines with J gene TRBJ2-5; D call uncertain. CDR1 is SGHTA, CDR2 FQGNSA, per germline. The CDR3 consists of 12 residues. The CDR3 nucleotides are TGTGCCAGCAGCTTAGCAGGAGAGACCCAGTGCTTC. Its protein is CASSLAGETQCF.

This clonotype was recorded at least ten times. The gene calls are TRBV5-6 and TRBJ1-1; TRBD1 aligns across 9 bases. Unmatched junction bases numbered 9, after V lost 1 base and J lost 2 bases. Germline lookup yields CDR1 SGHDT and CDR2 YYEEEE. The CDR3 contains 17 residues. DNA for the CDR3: TGTGCCAGCAGCTTGTACCGGGACAGGGTTGGAAACACTGAAGCTTTCTTT. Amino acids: CASSLYRDRVGNTEAFF.

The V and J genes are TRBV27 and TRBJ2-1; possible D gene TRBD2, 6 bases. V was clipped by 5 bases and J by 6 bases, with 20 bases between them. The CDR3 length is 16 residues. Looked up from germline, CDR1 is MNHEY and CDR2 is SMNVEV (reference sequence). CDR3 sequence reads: CASSPMGLRLSNEQFF. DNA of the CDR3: TGTGCCAGCAGTCCGATGGGACTCCGGCTCTCCAATGAGCAGTTCTTC.

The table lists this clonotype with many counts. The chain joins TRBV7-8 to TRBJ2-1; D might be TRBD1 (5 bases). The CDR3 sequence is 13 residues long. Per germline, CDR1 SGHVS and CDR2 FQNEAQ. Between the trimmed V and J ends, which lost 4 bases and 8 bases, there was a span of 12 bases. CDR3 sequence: CASSSPGKDEQFF. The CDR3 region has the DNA TGTGCCAGCAGCTCACCAGGGAAGGATGAGCAGTTCTTC.

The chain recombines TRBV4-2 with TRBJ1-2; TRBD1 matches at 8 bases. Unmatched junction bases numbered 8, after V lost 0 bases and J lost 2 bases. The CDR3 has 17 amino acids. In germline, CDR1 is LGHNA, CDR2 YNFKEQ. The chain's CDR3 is CASSQDFRDRLNYGYTF. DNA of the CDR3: TGTGCCAGCAGCCAAGACTTCCGGGACAGGTTGAACTATGGCTACACCTTC.

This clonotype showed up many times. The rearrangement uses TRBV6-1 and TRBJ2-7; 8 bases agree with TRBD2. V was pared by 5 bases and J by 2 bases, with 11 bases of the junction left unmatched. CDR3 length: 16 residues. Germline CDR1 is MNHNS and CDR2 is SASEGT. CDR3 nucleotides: TGTGCCAGCAGTATCCAACCCGGGACTAGGGCCTACGAGCAGTACTTC. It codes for CASSIQPGTRAYEQYF.

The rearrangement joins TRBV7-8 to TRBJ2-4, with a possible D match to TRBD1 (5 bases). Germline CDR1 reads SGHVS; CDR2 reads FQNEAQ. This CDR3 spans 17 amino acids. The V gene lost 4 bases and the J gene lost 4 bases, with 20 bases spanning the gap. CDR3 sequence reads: CASSWGRTALPKNIQYF. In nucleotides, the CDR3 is TGTGCCAGCAGCTGGGGCCGGACGGCACTACCAAAAAACATTCAGTACTTC.

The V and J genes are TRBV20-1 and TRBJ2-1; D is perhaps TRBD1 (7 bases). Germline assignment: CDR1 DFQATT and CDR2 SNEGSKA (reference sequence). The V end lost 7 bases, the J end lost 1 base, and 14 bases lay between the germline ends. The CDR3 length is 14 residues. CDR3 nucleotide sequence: TGCAGTGTTGCGGGACAGTATTCCTACAATGAGCAGTTCTTC. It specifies CSVAGQYSYNEQFF.

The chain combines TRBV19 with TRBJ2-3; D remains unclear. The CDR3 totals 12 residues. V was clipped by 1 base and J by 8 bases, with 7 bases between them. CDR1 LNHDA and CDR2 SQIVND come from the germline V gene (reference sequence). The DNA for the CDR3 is TGTGCCAGTAGTATAGTCGACGGTACGCAGTATTTT. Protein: CASSIVDGTQYF.

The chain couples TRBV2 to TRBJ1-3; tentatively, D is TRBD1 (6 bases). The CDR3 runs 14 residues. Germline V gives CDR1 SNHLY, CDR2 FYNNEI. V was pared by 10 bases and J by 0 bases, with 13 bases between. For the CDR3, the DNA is TGTGCCATCAACCGGGACACCTCTGGAAACACCATATATTTT. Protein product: CAINRDTSGNTIYF. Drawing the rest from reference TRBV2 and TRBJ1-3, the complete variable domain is EPEVTQTPSHQVTQMGQEVILRCVPISNHLYFYWYRQILGQKVEFLVSFYNNEISEKSEIFDDQFSVERPDGSNFTLKIRSTKLEDSAMYFCAINRDTSGNTIYFGEGSWLTVV.

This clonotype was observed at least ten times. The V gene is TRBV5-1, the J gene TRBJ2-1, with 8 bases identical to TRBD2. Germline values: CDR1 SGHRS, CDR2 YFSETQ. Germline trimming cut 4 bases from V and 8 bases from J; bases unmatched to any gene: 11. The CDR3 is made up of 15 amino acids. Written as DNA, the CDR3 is TGCGCCAGCAGCGCTTGGTACTTAGCGGGGTATGAGCAGTTCTTC. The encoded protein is CASSAWYLAGYEQFF.

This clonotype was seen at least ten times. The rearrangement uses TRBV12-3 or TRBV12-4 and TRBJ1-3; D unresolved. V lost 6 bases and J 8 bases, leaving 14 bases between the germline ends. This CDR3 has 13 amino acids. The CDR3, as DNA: TGTGCCAGCAGAGCAACCAACAGCTACACCATATATTTT. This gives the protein CASRATNSYTIYF.

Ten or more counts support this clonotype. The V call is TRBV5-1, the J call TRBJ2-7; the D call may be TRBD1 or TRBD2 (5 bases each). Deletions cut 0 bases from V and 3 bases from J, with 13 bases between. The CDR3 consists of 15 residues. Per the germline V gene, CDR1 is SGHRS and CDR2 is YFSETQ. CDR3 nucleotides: TGCGCCAGCAGCTTGGCTGCGAGGGGCCACTACGAGCAGTACTTC. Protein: CASSLAARGHYEQYF. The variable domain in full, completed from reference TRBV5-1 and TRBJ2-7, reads KAGVTQTPRYLIKTRGQQVTLSCSPISGHRSVSWYQQTPGQGLQFLFEYFSETQRNKGNFPGRFSGRQFSNSRSEMNVSTLELGDSALYLCASSLAARGHYEQYFGPGTRLTVT.

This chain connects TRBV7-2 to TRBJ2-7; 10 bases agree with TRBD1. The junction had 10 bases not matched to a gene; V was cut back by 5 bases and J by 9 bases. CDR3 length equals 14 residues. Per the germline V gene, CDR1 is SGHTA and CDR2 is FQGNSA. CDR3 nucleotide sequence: TGTGCCAGCAGCGGGCGACAGGGGGCAGTGGTGCAGTACTTC. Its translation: CASSGRQGAVVQYF. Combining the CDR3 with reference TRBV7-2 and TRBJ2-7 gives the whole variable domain GAGVSQSPSNKVTEKGKDVELRCDPISGHTALYWYRQSLGQGLEFLIYFQGNSAPDKSGLPSDRFSAERTGGSVSTLTIQRTQQEDSAVYLCASSGRQGAVVQYFGPGTRLTVT.

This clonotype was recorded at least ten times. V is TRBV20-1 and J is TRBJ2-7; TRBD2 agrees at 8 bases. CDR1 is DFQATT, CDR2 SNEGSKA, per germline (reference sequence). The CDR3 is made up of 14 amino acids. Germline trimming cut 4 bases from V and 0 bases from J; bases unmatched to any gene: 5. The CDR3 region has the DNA TGCAGTGCTACCGGCGGGGGGTCCTCCTACGAGCAGTACTTC. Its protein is CSATGGGSSYEQYF.

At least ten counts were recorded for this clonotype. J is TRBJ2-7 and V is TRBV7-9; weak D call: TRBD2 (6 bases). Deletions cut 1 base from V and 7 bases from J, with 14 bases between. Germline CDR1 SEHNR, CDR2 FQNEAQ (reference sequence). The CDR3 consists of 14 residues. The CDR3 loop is CASSLGRDGGEQYF. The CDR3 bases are TGTGCCAGCAGCTTAGGGCGGGACGGAGGGGAGCAGTACTTC.

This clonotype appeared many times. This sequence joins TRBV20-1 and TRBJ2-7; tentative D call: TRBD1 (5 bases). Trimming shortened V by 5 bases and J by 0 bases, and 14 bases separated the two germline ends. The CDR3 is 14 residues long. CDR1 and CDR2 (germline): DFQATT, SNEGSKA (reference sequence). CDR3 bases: TGCAGTGCTTACAGGATTTCAAGCTCCTACGAGCAGTACTTC. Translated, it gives CSAYRISSSYEQYF.